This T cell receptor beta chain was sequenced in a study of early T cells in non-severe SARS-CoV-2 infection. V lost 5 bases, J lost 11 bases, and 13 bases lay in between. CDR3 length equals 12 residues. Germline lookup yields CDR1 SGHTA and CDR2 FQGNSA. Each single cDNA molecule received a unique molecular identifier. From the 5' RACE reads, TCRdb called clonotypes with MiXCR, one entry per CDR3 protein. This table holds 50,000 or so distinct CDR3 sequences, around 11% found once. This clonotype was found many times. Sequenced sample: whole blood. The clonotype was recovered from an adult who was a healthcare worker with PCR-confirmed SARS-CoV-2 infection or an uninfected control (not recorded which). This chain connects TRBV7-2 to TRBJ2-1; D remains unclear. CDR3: CASSADTGKQFF. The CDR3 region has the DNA TGTGCCAGCAGCGCCGACACGGGTAAGCAGTTCTTC.